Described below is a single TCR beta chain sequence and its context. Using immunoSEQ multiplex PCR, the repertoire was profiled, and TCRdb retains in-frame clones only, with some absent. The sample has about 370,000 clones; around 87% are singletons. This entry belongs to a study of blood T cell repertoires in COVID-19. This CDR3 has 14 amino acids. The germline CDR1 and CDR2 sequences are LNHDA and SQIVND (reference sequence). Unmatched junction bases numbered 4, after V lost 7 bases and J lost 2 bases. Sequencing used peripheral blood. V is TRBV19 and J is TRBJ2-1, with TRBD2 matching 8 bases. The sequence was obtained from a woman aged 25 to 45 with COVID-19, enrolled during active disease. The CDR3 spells CASKGLGPYNEQFF. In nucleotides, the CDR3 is TGTGCCAGTAAGGGACTAGGACCCTACAATGAGCAGTTCTTC.